These T cell receptor beta chains were read from a single sample in a study of blood T cell repertoires in COVID-19. The data were produced by immunoSEQ multiplex PCR, yet TCRdb's version contains in-frame clones alone and is incomplete. This table has more than 100,000 clones, roughly 87% appearing once. The sequencing input was peripheral blood. The receptor set was obtained from a human donor in a cohort sampled during active COVID-19. The CDR3 runs from the conserved cysteine through the conserved F or W. Each record gives: clone size, J gene, D gene, V gene, CDR3 protein, CDR3 DNA. A D gene is named only where the DNA matches it firmly. Size is omitted from some rows. Given values are once, few, many or a class for expanded clones.

NA	TRBJ2-5	NA	TRBV5-6	CASSFNEGAFGETQYF	TGTGCCAGCAGCTTTAATGAGGGAGCGTTCGGAGAGACCCAGTACTTC
NA	TRBJ1-6	NA	TRBV28	CASTFGVYNSPLHF	TGTGCCAGCACATTCGGGGTCTATAATTCACCCCTCCACTTT
NA	TRBJ2-3	NA	TRBV3-1/TRBV3-2	CASSQEGLSGTQYF	TGTGCCAGCAGCCAAGAAGGCCTTTCGGGTACGCAGTATTTT
once	TRBJ2-3	TRBD2	TRBV28	CASSLTQTGTSVDTQYF	TGTGCCAGCAGTTTAACGCAAACCGGGACTAGCGTGGATACGCAGTATTTT
NA	TRBJ2-5	NA	TRBV7-2	CASSSIRGQETQYF	TGTGCCAGCAGCTCCATCCGGGGCCAAGAGACCCAGTACTTC
NA	TRBJ2-1	TRBD1	TRBV7-9	CASSLTQGDYNEQFF	TGTGCCAGCAGCTTAACGCAGGGGGACTACAATGAGCAGTTCTTC
NA	TRBJ1-1	NA	TRBV5-1	CASSLGTAGNTEAFF	TGCGCCAGCAGCTTGGGGACAGCGGGAAACACTGAAGCTTTCTTT
NA	TRBJ2-7	NA	TRBV30	CAWSTTGVSYEQYF	TGTGCCTGGAGTACTACAGGTGTCTCCTACGAGCAGTACTTC
NA	TRBJ2-1	TRBD1	TRBV19	CASTHWGQGSDEQFF	TGTGCCAGTACCCACTGGGGACAGGGTAGCGATGAGCAGTTCTTC
NA	TRBJ2-1	TRBD2	TRBV3-1/TRBV3-2	CASSQTSGGIDEQFF	TGTGCCAGCAGCCAGACTAGCGGGGGTATCGATGAGCAGTTCTTC
NA	TRBJ1-2	NA	TRBV7-2	CASSSTITGTTYGYTF	TGTGCCAGCAGCTCTACTATCACCGGGACAACATATGGCTACACCTTC
NA	TRBJ2-7	TRBD1	TRBV7-9	CASSRNRDSGYEQYF	TGTGCCAGCAGCCGAAACCGGGACAGCGGCTACGAGCAGTACTTC
NA	TRBJ1-6	TRBD1	TRBV5-1	CASSPTGDSPLHF	TGCGCCAGCAGCCCTACAGGGGACTCACCCCTCCACTTT
NA	TRBJ2-2	NA	TRBV7-2	CASSSRGWDTGELFF	TGTGCCAGCAGCTCACGGGGTTGGGACACCGGGGAGCTGTTTTTT
once	TRBJ2-1	NA	TRBV9	CASSVAVYNEQFF	TGTGCCAGCAGCGTAGCCGTGTACAATGAGCAGTTCTTC
NA	TRBJ1-2	TRBD1	TRBV14	CASSLIRPGQINYGYTF	TGTGCCAGCAGTCTCATCCGACCGGGACAGATAAACTATGGCTACACCTTC
NA	TRBJ1-6	NA	TRBV5-4	CASSLDPNFYNSPLHF	TGTGCCAGCAGCCTAGACCCTAACTTCTATAATTCACCCCTCCACTTT
NA	TRBJ1-4	NA	TRBV27	CASSWDTTTNEKLFF	TGTGCCAGCAGTTGGGACACCACAACTAATGAAAAACTGTTTTTT
NA	TRBJ1-4	TRBD1	TRBV9	CASSVEDRGAEKLFF	TGTGCCAGCAGCGTAGAGGACAGGGGAGCTGAAAAACTGTTTTTT
NA	TRBJ2-1	NA	TRBV6-5	CASSYSSANEQFF	TGTGCCAGCAGTTACTCCAGCGCCAATGAGCAGTTCTTC
NA	TRBJ2-7	TRBD1	TRBV20-1	CSAPRRGQVIF	TGCAGTGCTCCACGGAGGGGACAGGTGATCTTC
NA	TRBJ2-7	NA	TRBV2	CASSFSQIGYEQYF	TGTGCCAGCAGTTTCAGCCAAATCGGGTACGAGCAGTACTTC
NA	TRBJ2-1	NA	TRBV2	CASSEGRLLNEQFF	TGTGCCAGCAGTGAAGGTCGACTACTCAATGAGCAGTTCTTC
NA	TRBJ2-2	TRBD2	TRBV6-5	CASSTGGTGELFF	TGTGCCAGCAGCACGGGGGGTACCGGGGAGCTGTTTTTT
NA	TRBJ2-3	NA	TRBV28	CASSPHLDTQYF	TGTGCCAGCAGTCCCCACTTGGATACGCAGTATTTT
NA	TRBJ1-6	NA	TRBV7-9	CASSPAWGGDSPLHF	TGTGCCAGCAGCCCCGCTTGGGGAGGGGATTCACCCCTCCACTTT
NA	TRBJ1-4	NA	TRBV18	CASSTASGATNEKLFF	TGTGCCAGCTCAACCGCATCGGGGGCAACTAATGAAAAACTGTTTTTT
once	TRBJ1-6	NA	TRBV19	CASSIYSPQGGSPLHF	TGTGCCAGTAGTATATATTCCCCCCAAGGAGGATCACCCCTCCACTTT
NA	TRBJ2-1	TRBD2	TRBV3-1/TRBV3-2	CASSQDWASGRAWNEQFF	TGTGCCAGCAGCCAAGATTGGGCTAGCGGGAGGGCTTGGAATGAGCAGTTCTTC
few	TRBJ2-4	TRBD1	TRBV5-1	CASSLGQGNLKNIQYF	TGCGCCAGCAGCCTAGGACAGGGAAACCTTAAAAACATTCAGTACTTC
NA	TRBJ1-6	TRBD1	TRBV4-1	CASSPNPGTGDPLHF	TGCGCCAGCAGCCCAAACCCTGGGACAGGGGATCCCCTCCACTTT
NA	TRBJ2-5	NA	TRBV5-6	CASSPRLRGETQYF	TGTGCCAGCAGCCCTCGACTTCGGGGGGAGACCCAGTACTTC
few	TRBJ1-2	TRBD1	TRBV5-1	CASSLGQDGVVNYGYTF	TGCGCCAGCAGCTTAGGACAGGACGGTGTTGTGAACTATGGCTACACCTTC
NA	TRBJ2-7	TRBD1	TRBV5-4	CASSSDRDREQYF	TGTGCCAGCAGCTCGGACAGGGATCGGGAGCAGTACTTC
NA	TRBJ2-1	NA	TRBV7-2	CASSLDGGLYNEQFF	TGTGCCAGCAGCTTAGACGGGGGATTGTACAATGAGCAGTTCTTC
once	TRBJ2-1	TRBD2	TRBV11-2	CASSRPGLAPPNEQFF	TGTGCCAGCAGCCGCCCCGGACTAGCGCCACCCAATGAGCAGTTCTTC
NA	TRBJ2-5	TRBD1	TRBV5-1	CASRPTGTDYQETQYF	TGCGCCAGCAGACCTACTGGGACAGATTATCAAGAGACCCAGTACTTC